These 17 T cell receptor beta chains were all obtained from the same sample, sequenced in a study of cytomegalovirus exposure and HLA in healthy donors. This PCR relied on a set of 60 Vbeta primers and 13 Jbeta primers. The assay was immunoSEQ multiplex PCR, and TCRdb's table has in-frame clones only and misses some. The sample carries about 110,000 clones, 75% recorded once. The sample consisted of PBMCs. These receptors all stem from a man aged 40-49 years in good health and CMV-seronegative.

The chain carries TRBV4-1 and TRBJ1-1, with unresolved D. Germline CDR1 reads MGHRA; CDR2 reads YSYEKL. The CDR3 has 14 amino acids. Trimming shortened V by 8 bases and J by 5 bases, and 18 bases separated the two germline ends. The CDR3 loop is CASRWRSSGTEAFF. In DNA, the CDR3 is TGCGCCAGCCGTTGGAGATCCTCCGGAACTGAAGCTTTCTTT.

Comments on this clone: The junction departs from the called germline gene at one end, perhaps through a read error. The chain joins TRBV7-8 to TRBJ2-4; 15 nucleotides line up with TRBD2. The germline V gene has CDR1 SGHVS and CDR2 FQNEAQ. CDR3 length equals 15 residues. The CDR3 loop is CASSSLSGTSGGRSF. The DNA for the CDR3 is TGTGCCAGCAGCTCGCTATCCGGGACTAGCGGGGGGCGCAGCTTC. Supplemented by reference TRBV7-8 and TRBJ2-4, the full variable domain reads GAGVSQSPRYKVAKRGQDVALRCDPISGHVSLFWYQQALGQGPEFLTYFQNEAQLDKSGLPSDRFFAERPEGSVSTLKIQRTQQEDSAVYLCASSSLSGTSGGRSFGAGTRLSVL.

The J gene is TRBJ1-1, the V gene TRBV10-3; a weak D match, TRBD1 (6 bases). Germline loops: CDR1 ENHRY, CDR2 SYGVKD. The CDR3 contains 14 residues. The V gene lost 2 bases and the J gene lost 3 bases, with 10 bases spanning the gap. CDR3 sequence reads: CAISEGPGDTEAFF. For the CDR3, the DNA is TGTGCCATCAGTGAGGGTCCAGGGGACACTGAAGCTTTCTTT.

The chain carries TRBV2 and TRBJ1-5; the D gene is possibly TRBD1 (6 bases). V gave up 6 bases and J gave up 4 bases, with 16 bases separating them. CDR1 is SNHLY and CDR2 is FYNNEI in the germline V gene. The CDR3 is 15 residues long. The DNA of the CDR3 is TGTGCCAGCAGGAGAGCACAGGGAGGGAATCAGCCCCAGCATTTT. Protein: CASRRAQGGNQPQHF.

This chain uses TRBV29-1 with TRBJ1-2; no clear D gene. The CDR3 is made up of 9 amino acids. Trimming stripped 4 bases from V and 7 bases from J, with 4 bases between. Germline loops: CDR1 SQVTM, CDR2 ANQGSEA. The CDR3 spells CSVGGGYTF. In DNA, the CDR3 is TGCAGCGTTGGCGGTGGCTACACCTTC.

The chain has TRBV10-1 and TRBJ2-7; 10 bases are a match to TRBD1. Germline V lookup: CDR1 WNHNN, CDR2 SYGVQD (reference sequence). The CDR3 totals 14 residues. V dropped 6 bases and J dropped 5; count of bases not matched to a gene: 7. The chain's CDR3 is CASSDRGLTHEQYF. CDR3 sequence (DNA): TGCGCCAGCAGCGACAGGGGGCTAACCCACGAGCAGTACTTC.

This sequence joins TRBV5-1 and TRBJ2-3, with D perhaps TRBD2 (5 bases). The CDR3 covers 15 residues. The germline V and J ends were trimmed by 0 bases and 1 base, with 9 bases remaining between them. CDR1 is SGHRS and CDR2 is YFSETQ in the germline V gene. The CDR3 DNA is TGCGCCAGCAGCTTGGCAGCGGTGGGCACAGATACGCAGTATTTT. This gives the protein CASSLAAVGTDTQYF.

The chain combines TRBV9 with TRBJ2-2, with 12 positions matching TRBD2. The CDR3 runs 17 residues. Germline V gene sequence: CDR1 SGDLS, CDR2 YYNGEE. Trimming took 3 bases from V and 7 from J; bases not matched to a gene: 10. The CDR3 region is CASSAHASGGVVGELFF. DNA for the CDR3: TGTGCCAGCAGCGCCCATGCTAGCGGGGGGGTGGTCGGGGAGCTGTTTTTT.

The J gene is TRBJ2-2, the V gene TRBV5-1; TRBD2 aligns across 11 bases. Germline V gene data show CDR1 as SGHRS and CDR2 as YFSETQ. V gave up 4 bases and J gave up 1 base; unmatched junction bases: 3. This CDR3 has 16 amino acids. CDR3 sequence (DNA): TGCGCCAGCAGCGTGACTAGCGGGGAGAACACCGGGGAGCTGTTTTTT. Its protein product is CASSVTSGENTGELFF.

This clone was observed once. This chain connects TRBV5-1 to TRBJ1-1, with D maybe TRBD1 (5 bases). V was clipped by 0 bases and J by 7 bases, with 13 bases between them. This CDR3 has 14 amino acids. Germline lookup yields CDR1 SGHRS and CDR2 YFSETQ. The CDR3 bases are TGCGCCAGCAGCTTGGAGGTGGGAAGGGGTGAAGCTTTCTTT. It encodes CASSLEVGRGEAFF.

This chain joins TRBV25-1 and TRBJ1-4, with 8 positions matching TRBD1. The CDR3 length is 15 residues. The junction had 10 bases not matched to a gene; V was cut back by 5 bases and J by 8 bases. Germline-derived CDR1 and CDR2 are MGHDK and SYGVNS. DNA for the CDR3: TGTGCCAGCAGTCTTCACAGGGGGTCTGAGGAAAAACTGTTTTTT. Its protein is CASSLHRGSEEKLFF.

This chain joins TRBV7-2 and TRBJ2-2, with 9 bases fitting TRBD2. Trimming at V came to 5 bases and at J to 1 base, leaving 5 bases not matched to a gene. The CDR3 has 16 amino acids. From germline, CDR1 is SGHTA and CDR2 FQGNSA. The CDR3 spells CASSNRAGGNTGELFF. Written as DNA, the CDR3 is TGTGCCAGCAGCAACCGAGCGGGGGGGAACACCGGGGAGCTGTTTTTT.

The sample holds a few counts of this clone. As DNA, the CDR3 is TGCAGCTCCAGGGAAGGGGGCACTGAAGCTTTCTTT. This gives the protein CSSREGGTEAFF. The chain is built from TRBV29-1 and TRBJ1-1; weak D call: TRBD1 (6 bases). The CDR3 sequence is 12 residues long. In germline, CDR1 is SQVTM, CDR2 ANQGSEA. V was pared by 8 bases and J by 4 bases, with 14 bases between. Full variable domain (outside the CDR3, taken from reference TRBV29-1 and TRBJ1-1): SAVISQKPSRDICQRGTSLTIQCQVDSQVTMMFWYRQQPGQSLTLIATANQGSEATYESGFVIDKFPISRPNLTFSTLTVSNMSPEDSSIYLCSSREGGTEAFFGQGTRLTVV.

The chain is built from TRBV7-3 and TRBJ1-1, with D hard to call. From germline, CDR1 is SGHTA and CDR2 FQGTGA. The V end was cut by 2 bases, the J end by 3 bases, with 10 bases between. CDR3 length: 14 residues. In nucleotides, the CDR3 is TGTGCCAGCAGCTTACAATGGCGGGACACTGAAGCTTTCTTT. Its protein is CASSLQWRDTEAFF.

This chain connects TRBV15 to TRBJ1-6; a weak D match, TRBD1 (6 bases). Trimming took off 1 base at V and 8 bases at J, with 12 bases between the two ends. CDR1 LNHNV and CDR2 YYDKDF come from the germline V gene (reference sequence). The CDR3 covers 15 residues. DNA of the CDR3: TGTGCCACCAGCAGAGTTACAGGGAGGGATTCACCCCTCCACTTT. Amino acid sequence: CATSRVTGRDSPLHF.

This chain joins TRBV27 and TRBJ2-1, with D perhaps TRBD1 (5 bases). The ends were cut back, 2 bases at V and 6 bases at J, with 17 bases in the middle. CDR1 and CDR2 from the germline V gene are MNHEY and SMNVEV (reference sequence). The CDR3 extends over 16 amino acids. The CDR3 reads CASSLEGVGRINEQFF. CDR3 DNA: TGTGCCAGCAGTTTAGAAGGGGTCGGCAGGATCAATGAGCAGTTCTTC.

The genes are TRBV9 and TRBJ1-4, with 9 bases that match TRBD1. The CDR3 totals 17 residues. Germline values: CDR1 SGDLS, CDR2 YYNGEE. The junction had 12 bases not matched to a gene; V was cut back by 3 bases and J by 6 bases. The CDR3 coding sequence is TGTGCCAGCAGCGCCTCCCCCCCCGGGACAGGGTATGAAAAACTGTTTTTT. This translates into CASSASPPGTGYEKLFF.